These T cell receptor beta chains were read from a single sample in a study of response to subunit inactivated influenza vaccine. A single record per CDR3 protein comes from TCRdb applying MiXCR to the RT-PCR reads. This repertoire shows about 520,000 distinct CDR3 sequences, roughly 7.9% found once; its top ten account for under 15%. This material consisted of PBMCs from blood, taken less than 30 months after vaccination. These receptors originate from a man aged 50 to 69 who received an inactivated influenza vaccine. The CDR3 runs from the conserved cysteine through the conserved F or W. A D gene is named only where the DNA matches it firmly. Only some rows state a clone size, as once, few, many or a class for expanded clones.

clone_size: few
cdr3_length: 11
j_call: TRBJ2-2
d_call: NA
v_call: TRBV5-6
cdr3_aa: CASSLNRVLFF
cdr3_nt: TGTGCCAGCAGCTTAAACAGGGTGCTGTTTTTT

clone_size: NA
cdr3_length: 15
j_call: TRBJ2-5
d_call: NA
v_call: TRBV15
cdr3_aa: CATSNDRGRQETQYF
cdr3_nt: TGTGCCACCAGCAACGATAGAGGCAGACAAGAGACCCAGTACTTC

clone_size: many
cdr3_length: 16
j_call: TRBJ2-3
d_call: NA
v_call: TRBV5-1
cdr3_aa: CASSSGRDQRTDTQYF
cdr3_nt: TGCGCCAGCAGCTCGGGCAGGGACCAAAGAACAGATACGCAGTATTTT

clone_size: NA
cdr3_length: 15
j_call: TRBJ2-7
d_call: TRBD2
v_call: TRBV11-2
cdr3_aa: CASSVPGLLTYEQYF
cdr3_nt: TGTGCCAGCAGCGTGCCGGGACTACTAACCTACGAGCAGTACTTC

clone_size: NA
cdr3_length: 14
j_call: TRBJ1-6
d_call: NA
v_call: TRBV9
cdr3_aa: CASSVDSDSSPLHF
cdr3_nt: TGTGCCAGCAGCGTAGATTCCGATAGTTCACCCCTCCACTTT

clone_size: few
cdr3_length: 14
j_call: TRBJ2-5
d_call: NA
v_call: TRBV25-1
cdr3_aa: CASSPRRIQETQYF
cdr3_nt: TGTGCCAGCAGCCCCCGACGGATTCAAGAGACCCAGTACTTC

clone_size: few
cdr3_length: 13
j_call: TRBJ2-2
d_call: NA
v_call: TRBV10-3
cdr3_aa: CAISPPRSGELFF
cdr3_nt: TGTGCCATCAGCCCCCCCCGGTCCGGGGAGCTGTTTTTT

clone_size: NA
cdr3_length: 15
j_call: TRBJ1-4
d_call: NA
v_call: TRBV6-2/TRBV6-3
cdr3_aa: CASTSHSSANEKLFF
cdr3_nt: TGTGCCAGCACTTCCCATTCGTCAGCTAATGAAAAACTGTTTTTT

clone_size: many
cdr3_length: 16
j_call: TRBJ2-1
d_call: TRBD1
v_call: TRBV5-1
cdr3_aa: CASSRGQGAGYNEQFF
cdr3_nt: TGCGCCAGCAGCCGGGGACAGGGGGCTGGGTACAATGAGCAGTTCTTC

clone_size: NA
cdr3_length: 15
j_call: TRBJ2-3
d_call: NA
v_call: TRBV18
cdr3_aa: CASSPLRSGADTQYF
cdr3_nt: TGTGCCAGCTCACCATTAAGATCTGGGGCAGATACGCAGTATTTT

clone_size: few
cdr3_length: 17
j_call: TRBJ2-3
d_call: TRBD2
v_call: TRBV5-6
cdr3_aa: CASSWGGSETLTDTQYF
cdr3_nt: TGTGCCAGCAGCTGGGGGGGGAGTGAGACACTCACAGATACGCAGTATTTT

clone_size: many
cdr3_length: 13
j_call: TRBJ2-7
d_call: NA
v_call: TRBV5-6
cdr3_aa: CASSTGPGFPQYF
cdr3_nt: TGTGCCAGCAGCACCGGTCCCGGATTCCCGCAGTACTTC

clone_size: many
cdr3_length: 15
j_call: TRBJ2-1
d_call: TRBD2
v_call: TRBV28
cdr3_aa: CASSDPSGGYNEQFF
cdr3_nt: TGTGCCAGCAGTGATCCTAGCGGGGGATACAATGAGCAGTTCTTC

clone_size: many
cdr3_length: 14
j_call: TRBJ2-7
d_call: TRBD1
v_call: TRBV5-5
cdr3_aa: CASSVYRGSYEQYF
cdr3_nt: TGTGCCAGCAGCGTTTACAGGGGTTCCTACGAGCAGTACTTC

clone_size: many
cdr3_length: 10
j_call: TRBJ1-2
d_call: NA
v_call: TRBV12-3/TRBV12-4
cdr3_aa: CASSLDGYTF
cdr3_nt: TGTGCCAGCAGTTTAGATGGCTACACCTTC

clone_size: few
cdr3_length: 15
j_call: TRBJ1-2
d_call: TRBD1
v_call: TRBV5-1
cdr3_aa: CASSSPDRANYGYTF
cdr3_nt: TGCGCCAGCAGCTCACCGGACAGGGCTAACTATGGCTACACCTTC

clone_size: few
cdr3_length: 14
j_call: TRBJ2-7
d_call: NA
v_call: TRBV7-2
cdr3_aa: CASSDPSRAYEQYF
cdr3_nt: TGTGCCAGCAGCGATCCGTCCAGGGCTTACGAGCAGTACTTC

clone_size: many
cdr3_length: 16
j_call: TRBJ2-1
d_call: NA
v_call: TRBV6-2/TRBV6-3
cdr3_aa: CASSYSDRATANEQFF
cdr3_nt: TGTGCCAGCAGTTACTCGGATCGGGCTACGGCCAATGAGCAGTTCTTC

clone_size: many
cdr3_length: 16
j_call: TRBJ1-1
d_call: NA
v_call: TRBV27
cdr3_aa: CASSLDSFGVNTEAFF
cdr3_nt: TGTGCCAGCAGTTTAGACTCTTTTGGGGTGAACACTGAAGCTTTCTTT

clone_size: NA
cdr3_length: 16
j_call: TRBJ2-4
d_call: TRBD1
v_call: TRBV5-1
cdr3_aa: CASSLGQMEAKNIQYF
cdr3_nt: TGCGCCAGCAGCCTGGGACAGATGGAAGCCAAAAACATTCAGTACTTC

clone_size: NA
cdr3_length: 12
j_call: TRBJ1-5
d_call: NA
v_call: TRBV7-2
cdr3_aa: CASRTAGQPQHF
cdr3_nt: TGTGCCAGCAGGACAGCGGGGCAGCCCCAGCATTTT

clone_size: many
cdr3_length: 12
j_call: TRBJ2-7
d_call: NA
v_call: TRBV11-2
cdr3_aa: CASSQQGYEQYF
cdr3_nt: TGTGCCAGCAGTCAACAGGGCTACGAGCAGTACTTC

clone_size: many
cdr3_length: 15
j_call: TRBJ2-5
d_call: TRBD2
v_call: TRBV11-2
cdr3_aa: CASTLAGVGQETQYF
cdr3_nt: TGTGCCAGCACCCTAGCGGGAGTAGGTCAAGAGACCCAGTACTTC

clone_size: few
cdr3_length: 10
j_call: TRBJ2-1
d_call: NA
v_call: TRBV20-1
cdr3_aa: CSAMGNEQFF
cdr3_nt: TGCAGTGCTATGGGCAATGAGCAGTTCTTC

clone_size: NA
cdr3_length: 15
j_call: TRBJ1-4
d_call: NA
v_call: TRBV2
cdr3_aa: CASSKTQGTNEKLFF
cdr3_nt: TGTGCCAGCAGTAAAACACAGGGCACTAATGAAAAACTGTTTTTT

clone_size: few
cdr3_length: 12
j_call: TRBJ2-7
d_call: TRBD2
v_call: TRBV20-1
cdr3_aa: CSARGLAEEQYF
cdr3_nt: TGCAGTGCTAGGGGCCTAGCGGAAGAGCAGTACTTC

clone_size: NA
cdr3_length: 15
j_call: TRBJ2-3
d_call: TRBD2
v_call: TRBV29-1
cdr3_aa: CNVPSTSGYTDTQYF
cdr3_nt: TGCAACGTCCCCTCGACTAGCGGATACACAGATACGCAGTATTTT

clone_size: few
cdr3_length: 14
j_call: TRBJ2-6
d_call: NA
v_call: TRBV3-1
cdr3_aa: CASSQRVGANVLTF
cdr3_nt: TGTGCCAGCAGCCAAAGGGTTGGGGCCAACGTCCTGACTTTC

clone_size: NA
cdr3_length: 14
j_call: TRBJ2-7
d_call: NA
v_call: TRBV6-1
cdr3_aa: CASSEGTDLSDQYF
cdr3_nt: TGTGCCAGCAGTGAAGGGACGGACCTTTCAGACCAGTACTTC

clone_size: few
cdr3_length: 17
j_call: TRBJ2-2
d_call: TRBD2
v_call: TRBV20-1
cdr3_aa: CSARALAGAAGTGELFF
cdr3_nt: TGCAGTGCTAGAGCTCTAGCGGGGGCCGCGGGCACCGGGGAGCTGTTTTTT

clone_size: many
cdr3_length: 15
j_call: TRBJ2-1
d_call: TRBD2
v_call: TRBV14
cdr3_aa: CASSHPGGGYNEQFF
cdr3_nt: TGTGCCAGCAGCCATCCGGGAGGAGGGTACAATGAGCAGTTCTTC

clone_size: NA
cdr3_length: 15
j_call: TRBJ2-1
d_call: TRBD2
v_call: TRBV5-6
cdr3_aa: CASSLGGLAGYEQFF
cdr3_nt: TGTGCCAGCAGCTTGGGGGGGCTAGCGGGATACGAGCAGTTCTTC

clone_size: NA
cdr3_length: 17
j_call: TRBJ1-1
d_call: NA
v_call: TRBV6-1
cdr3_aa: CASSEPQLTLVNTEAFF
cdr3_nt: TGTGCCAGCAGTGAACCACAGTTGACACTCGTGAACACTGAAGCTTTCTTT

clone_size: NA
cdr3_length: 15
j_call: TRBJ1-5
d_call: NA
v_call: TRBV15
cdr3_aa: CATSRDEGFDQPQHF
cdr3_nt: TGTGCCACCAGCAGAGATGAGGGATTCGATCAGCCCCAGCATTTT

clone_size: many
cdr3_length: 14
j_call: TRBJ2-7
d_call: NA
v_call: TRBV7-9
cdr3_aa: CASSRVGPTYEQYF
cdr3_nt: TGTGCCAGCAGCCGAGTGGGGCCGACCTACGAGCAGTACTTC

clone_size: NA
cdr3_length: 15
j_call: TRBJ2-7
d_call: NA
v_call: TRBV20-1
cdr3_aa: CSAVQVIEAHEEQYF
cdr3_nt: TGCAGTGCCGTCCAAGTGATCGAGGCCCATGAAGAGCAGTACTTC

clone_size: NA
cdr3_length: 16
j_call: TRBJ2-1
d_call: TRBD1
v_call: TRBV27
cdr3_aa: CASSFQGDRGHNEQFF
cdr3_nt: TGTGCCAGCAGTTTTCAGGGGGACAGGGGGCATAATGAGCAGTTCTTC

clone_size: few
cdr3_length: 15
j_call: TRBJ2-3
d_call: NA
v_call: TRBV7-2
cdr3_aa: CASRGRTESTDTQYF
cdr3_nt: TGTGCCAGCAGGGGCCGGACGGAAAGCACAGATACGCAGTATTTT

clone_size: NA
cdr3_length: 14
j_call: TRBJ1-1
d_call: NA
v_call: TRBV7-8
cdr3_aa: CASSRGRGAAEAFF
cdr3_nt: TGTGCCAGCAGCCGGGGGCGGGGGGCTGCTGAAGCTTTCTTT

clone_size: many
cdr3_length: 15
j_call: TRBJ1-6
d_call: NA
v_call: TRBV5-1
cdr3_aa: CASSLRTVGDSPLHF
cdr3_nt: TGCGCCAGCAGCTTGAGGACCGTCGGGGATTCACCCCTCCACTTT

clone_size: few
cdr3_length: 16
j_call: TRBJ1-4
d_call: TRBD1
v_call: TRBV5-1
cdr3_aa: CASSFGQGAPSEKLFF
cdr3_nt: TGCGCCAGCAGCTTCGGACAGGGGGCCCCGTCTGAAAAACTGTTTTTT

clone_size: many
cdr3_length: 16
j_call: TRBJ1-1
d_call: NA
v_call: TRBV10-3
cdr3_aa: CAISEDFQGPSTEAFF
cdr3_nt: TGTGCCATCAGTGAGGATTTCCAGGGGCCGAGCACTGAAGCTTTCTTT

clone_size: many
cdr3_length: 15
j_call: TRBJ2-3
d_call: NA
v_call: TRBV25-1
cdr3_aa: CASSEYGGGTDTQYF
cdr3_nt: TGTGCCAGCAGTGAATACGGCGGAGGCACAGATACGCAGTATTTT

clone_size: many
cdr3_length: 15
j_call: TRBJ2-7
d_call: NA
v_call: TRBV29-1
cdr3_aa: CSVEDPLTGYYEQYF
cdr3_nt: TGCAGCGTTGAAGATCCCCTGACTGGCTACTACGAGCAGTACTTC

clone_size: few
cdr3_length: 16
j_call: TRBJ2-3
d_call: TRBD2
v_call: TRBV6-2/TRBV6-3
cdr3_aa: CASSFQAGGPTDTQYF
cdr3_nt: TGTGCCAGCAGTTTCCAAGCGGGAGGACCCACAGATACGCAGTATTTT

clone_size: NA
cdr3_length: 19
j_call: TRBJ2-7
d_call: TRBD2
v_call: TRBV6-6
cdr3_aa: CASSYASGLAGGSSYEQYF
cdr3_nt: TGTGCCAGCAGTTACGCGTCGGGACTAGCGGGGGGAAGCTCCTACGAGCAGTACTTC

clone_size: NA
cdr3_length: 14
j_call: TRBJ2-7
d_call: NA
v_call: TRBV4-3
cdr3_aa: CASSQETVSYEQYF
cdr3_nt: TGCGCCAGCAGCCAAGAAACAGTCTCCTACGAGCAGTACTTC

clone_size: few
cdr3_length: 15
j_call: TRBJ2-5
d_call: NA
v_call: TRBV6-2/TRBV6-3
cdr3_aa: CASSQPQTDVRTQYF
cdr3_nt: TGTGCCAGCAGTCAACCGCAGACGGACGTACGGACCCAGTACTTC

clone_size: NA
cdr3_length: 15
j_call: TRBJ1-1
d_call: NA
v_call: TRBV4-3
cdr3_aa: CASSQIQDVNTEAFF
cdr3_nt: TGCGCCAGCAGCCAAATACAGGACGTGAACACTGAAGCTTTCTTT

clone_size: few
cdr3_length: 14
j_call: TRBJ1-1
d_call: NA
v_call: TRBV15
cdr3_aa: CATSRDRVVTEAFF
cdr3_nt: TGTGCCACCAGCAGAGACAGGGTGGTCACTGAAGCTTTCTTT

clone_size: NA
cdr3_length: 15
j_call: TRBJ1-5
d_call: TRBD1
v_call: TRBV20-1
cdr3_aa: CSAPTGVDSNQPQHF
cdr3_nt: TGCAGTGCCCCGACAGGGGTGGATAGCAATCAGCCCCAGCATTTT

clone_size: few
cdr3_length: 13
j_call: TRBJ1-1
d_call: NA
v_call: TRBV10-1
cdr3_aa: CASKRDFSTEAFF
cdr3_nt: TGCGCCAGCAAAAGGGATTTTAGCACTGAAGCTTTCTTT

clone_size: few
cdr3_length: 14
j_call: TRBJ1-1
d_call: NA
v_call: TRBV11-2
cdr3_aa: CASSSGRGFTEAFF
cdr3_nt: TGTGCCAGCAGCTCCGGTAGAGGCTTCACTGAAGCTTTCTTT